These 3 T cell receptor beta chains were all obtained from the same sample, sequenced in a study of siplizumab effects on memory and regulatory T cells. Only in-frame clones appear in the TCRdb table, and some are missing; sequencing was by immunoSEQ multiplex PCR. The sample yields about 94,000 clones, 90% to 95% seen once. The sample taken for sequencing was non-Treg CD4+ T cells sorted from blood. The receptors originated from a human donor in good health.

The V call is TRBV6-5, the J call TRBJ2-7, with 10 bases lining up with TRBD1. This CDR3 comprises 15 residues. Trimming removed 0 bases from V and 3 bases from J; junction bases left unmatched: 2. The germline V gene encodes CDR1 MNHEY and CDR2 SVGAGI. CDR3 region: CASSYSGDRGYEQYF. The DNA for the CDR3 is TGTGCCAGCAGTTACTCGGGGGACAGGGGCTACGAGCAGTACTTC.

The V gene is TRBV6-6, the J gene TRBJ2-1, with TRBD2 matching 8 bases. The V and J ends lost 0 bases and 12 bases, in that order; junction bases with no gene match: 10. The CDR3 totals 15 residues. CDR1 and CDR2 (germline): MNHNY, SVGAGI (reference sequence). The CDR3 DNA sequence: TGTGCCAGCAGTTACTCGGACCAGAGGGCGGGGGGGCAGTTCTTC. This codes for CASSYSDQRAGGQFF.

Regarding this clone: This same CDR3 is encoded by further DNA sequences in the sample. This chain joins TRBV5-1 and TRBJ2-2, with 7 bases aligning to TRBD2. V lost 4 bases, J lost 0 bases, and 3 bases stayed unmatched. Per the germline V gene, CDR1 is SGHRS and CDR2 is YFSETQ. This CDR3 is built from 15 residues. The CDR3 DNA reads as TGCGCCAGCAGCCTCGGGGGGACGAACACCGGGGAGCTGTTTTTT. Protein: CASSLGGTNTGELFF.